This TCR beta chain was obtained from a study of early T cells in non-severe SARS-CoV-2 infection. Study context: The study sequenced bulk RNA from unsorted whole blood, with chains unpaired.

Individual cDNA molecules received unique molecular identifiers during library preparation. TCRdb processed the 5' RACE reads anew with MiXCR; each CDR3 protein has one entry. The table has 70,000 to 90,000 distinct CDR3 sequences, around 16% seen once. This clonotype was observed a few times. Trimming removed 5 bases from V and 3 bases from J, with 13 bases in between. Germline values: CDR1 DFQATT, CDR2 SNEGSKA (reference sequence). CDR3 size: 13 residues. The origin of this receptor is an adult who was a healthcare worker with PCR-confirmed SARS-CoV-2 infection or an uninfected control (not recorded which). The chain uses TRBV20-1 and TRBJ1-2; D unresolved. Sequencing input: whole blood. CDR3 DNA sequence: TGCAGTGCTTCCGGAAGGGTCCACTATGGCTACACCTTC. Translated: CSASGRVHYGYTF.